This T cell receptor beta chain was obtained from a study of blood T cell repertoires in COVID-19. Looking at the study overall: Nucleic acid was either cDNA or gDNA, and it came from T cells, B-cell-depleted T cells, or PBMCs.

In the original analysis: For nucleated cells, counts were estimated from reference gene primer amplification. Method: immunoSEQ multiplex PCR; TCRdb's copy keeps in-frame clones and lacks some. Clonal size and the V and J genes are those of that table, whereas D and trimming came from the DNA. The repertoire includes 170,000 or so clones, approximately 90% of them detected once, and around 1.9% sits in the top ten. Sequencing was performed on peripheral blood. This sequence was found in a man aged 18 to 29 who had recovered from COVID-19.

The CDR3 spells CASSPRTGGYTEAFF. CDR3 nucleotides: TGTGCCAGCAGTCCTCGGACAGGGGGGTACACTGAAGCTTTCTTT. This rearrangement joins TRBV2 to TRBJ1-1; 10 bases are shared with TRBD1. The ends lost 5 bases at V and 3 bases at J; junction bases unmatched: 6. CDR3 size: 15 residues. Germline V gene lookup returns CDR1 SNHLY and CDR2 FYNNEI.